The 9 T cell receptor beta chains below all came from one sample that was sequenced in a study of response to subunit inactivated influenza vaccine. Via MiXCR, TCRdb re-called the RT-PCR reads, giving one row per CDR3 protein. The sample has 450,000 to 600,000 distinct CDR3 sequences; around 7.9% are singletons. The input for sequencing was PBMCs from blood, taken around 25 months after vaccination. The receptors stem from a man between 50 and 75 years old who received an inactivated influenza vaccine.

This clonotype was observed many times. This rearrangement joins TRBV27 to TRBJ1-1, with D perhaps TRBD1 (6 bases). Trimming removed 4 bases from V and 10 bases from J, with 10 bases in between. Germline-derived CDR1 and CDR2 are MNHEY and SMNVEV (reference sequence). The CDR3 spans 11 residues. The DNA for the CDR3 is TGTGCCAGCAGTTCAAACAGGGTAGCTTTCTTT. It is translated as CASSSNRVAFF.

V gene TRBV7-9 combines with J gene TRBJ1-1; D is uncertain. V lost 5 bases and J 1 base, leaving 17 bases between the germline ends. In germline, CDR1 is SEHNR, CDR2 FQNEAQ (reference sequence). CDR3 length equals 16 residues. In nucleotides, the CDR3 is TGTGCCAGCAGCGTACCGGGATCACCTTCGAACACTGAAGCTTTCTTT. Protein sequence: CASSVPGSPSNTEAFF. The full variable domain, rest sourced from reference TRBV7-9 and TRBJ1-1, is DTGVSQNPRHKITKRGQNVTFRCDPISEHNRLYWYRQTLGQGPEFLTYFQNEAQLEKSRLLSDRFSAERPKGSFSTLEIQRTEQGDSAMYLCASSVPGSPSNTEAFFGQGTRLTVV.

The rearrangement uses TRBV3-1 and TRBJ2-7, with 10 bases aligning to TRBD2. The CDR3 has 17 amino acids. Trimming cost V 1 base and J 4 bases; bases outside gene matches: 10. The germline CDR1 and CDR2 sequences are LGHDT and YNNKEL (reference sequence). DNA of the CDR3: TGTGCCAGCAGCCAAGGAAGTAGCGGGGGGTTCGGTTACGAGCAGTACTTC. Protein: CASSQGSSGGFGYEQYF.

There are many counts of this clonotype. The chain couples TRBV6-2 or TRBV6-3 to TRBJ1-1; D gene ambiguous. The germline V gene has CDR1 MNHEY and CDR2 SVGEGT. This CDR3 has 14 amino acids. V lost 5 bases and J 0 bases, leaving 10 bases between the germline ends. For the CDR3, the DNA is TGTGCCAGCAGTAAAACAGAGATGAACACTGAAGCTTTCTTT. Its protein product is CASSKTEMNTEAFF.

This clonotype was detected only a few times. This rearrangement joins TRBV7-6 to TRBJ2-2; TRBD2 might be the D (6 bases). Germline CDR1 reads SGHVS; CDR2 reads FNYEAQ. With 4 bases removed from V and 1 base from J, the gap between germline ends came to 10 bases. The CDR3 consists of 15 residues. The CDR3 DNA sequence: TGTGCCAGCAGCTCCTGGGGAGGGAACACCGGGGAGCTGTTTTTT. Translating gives CASSSWGGNTGELFF.

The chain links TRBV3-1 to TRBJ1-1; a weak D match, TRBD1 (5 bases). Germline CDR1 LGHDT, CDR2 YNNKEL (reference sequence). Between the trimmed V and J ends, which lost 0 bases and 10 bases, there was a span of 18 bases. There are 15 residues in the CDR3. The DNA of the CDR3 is TGTGCCAGCAGCCAAGAGCGCAGGGCGGGTTGGGGAGCTTTCTTT. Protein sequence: CASSQERRAGWGAFF.

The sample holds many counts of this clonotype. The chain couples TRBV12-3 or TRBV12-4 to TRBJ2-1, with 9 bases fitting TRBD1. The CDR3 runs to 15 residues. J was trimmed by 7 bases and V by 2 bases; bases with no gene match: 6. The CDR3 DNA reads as TGTGCCAGCAGTTTACCACAGGGGGCGCTTAATGAGCAGTTCTTC. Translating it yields CASSLPQGALNEQFF.

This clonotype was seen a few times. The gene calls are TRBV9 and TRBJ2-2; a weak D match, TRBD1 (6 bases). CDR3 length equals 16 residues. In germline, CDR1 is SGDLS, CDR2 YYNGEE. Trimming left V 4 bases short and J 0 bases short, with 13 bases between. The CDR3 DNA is TGTGCCAGCAGCCCCCGACAGGCCGCGAACACCGGGGAGCTGTTTTTT. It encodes CASSPRQAANTGELFF.

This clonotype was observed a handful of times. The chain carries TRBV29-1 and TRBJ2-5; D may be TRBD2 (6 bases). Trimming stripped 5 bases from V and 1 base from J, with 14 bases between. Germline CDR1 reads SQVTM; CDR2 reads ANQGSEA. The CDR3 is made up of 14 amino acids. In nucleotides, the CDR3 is TGCAGCGTTTGTACGAGGGAGGCCCAAGAGACCCAGTACTTC. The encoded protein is CSVCTREAQETQYF.